This T cell receptor (beta chain) was recorded in a study of cytomegalovirus exposure and HLA in healthy donors. Study as a whole: Across some 400 genotyped donors, roughly 80% landed in the Caucasian-associated ancestry cluster. Study-wide points: Overall, under 200 TCR beta chains were annotated as cytomegalovirus-associated.

CDR3 length equals 15 residues. PCR amplification relied on 60 Vbeta primers (plus 13 Jbeta primers). Assay used: immunoSEQ multiplex PCR; TCRdb lists only in-frame clones, some missing. The sample has 100,000 to 150,000 clones, roughly a sixth seen once; the top ten hold approximately 2.6%. Comments on this clone: Its antigen remains unknown.

This chain connects TRBV21-1 to TRBJ2-7; no check of the table's D call, TRBD2, against the DNA was made. TRBV21-1 represents a pseudogene. The sample was PBMCs. This clonotype originated in a female donor in good health and CMV-seropositive. CDR3 residues: CASSPSAGERDEQYF. The DNA for the CDR3 is TGTGCCAGCTCCCCCTCAGCGGGAGAGCGGGACGAGCAGTACTTC.